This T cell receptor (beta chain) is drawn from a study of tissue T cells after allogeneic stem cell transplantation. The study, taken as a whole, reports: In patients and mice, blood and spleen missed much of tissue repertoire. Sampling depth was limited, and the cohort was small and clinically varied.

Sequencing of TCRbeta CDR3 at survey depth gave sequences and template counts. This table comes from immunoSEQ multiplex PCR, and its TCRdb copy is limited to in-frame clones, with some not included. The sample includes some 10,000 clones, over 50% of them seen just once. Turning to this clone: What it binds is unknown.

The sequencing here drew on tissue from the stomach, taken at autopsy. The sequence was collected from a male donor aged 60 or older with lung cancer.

This CDR3 is CASTSSPGQETQYF. The CDR3 nucleotides are TGTGCCAGCACCTCCAGCCCGGGGCAAGAGACCCAGTACTTC. This sequence joins TRBV6-5 and TRBJ2-5; the D gene is possibly TRBD2 (5 bases). Trimming shortened V by 7 bases and J by 2 bases, and 14 bases separated the two germline ends. This CDR3 is 14 amino acids long. Germline V gene lookup returns CDR1 MNHEY and CDR2 SVGAGI.